This entry lists 2 T cell receptor beta chains sequenced from one sample in a study of T cells in Graves' hyperthyroidism and ophthalmopathy. Authors of the study amplified TCR beta CDR3 regions from RNA transcripts. The primer set for the first-round RT-PCR of the TCR CDR3 was HTBI. One entry per CDR3 protein, called by TCRdb with MiXCR from the multiplex PCR reads. This sample has approximately 410,000 distinct CDR3 sequences, with over 12% found just once. Sequencing used blood. These receptors were obtained from a young man with Graves' ophthalmopathy.

This clonotype was recorded at least ten times. This chain joins TRBV3-1 and TRBJ2-7; D possibly corresponds to TRBD1 (5 bases). The CDR3 has 13 amino acids. Germline CDR1 is LGHDT and CDR2 is YNNKEL (reference sequence). V lost 3 bases and J 1 base, leaving 7 bases between the germline ends. The CDR3 coding sequence is TGTGCCAGCAGCCACGACAGTTCCTACGAGCAGTACTTC. Protein product: CASSHDSSYEQYF.

The table lists this clonotype with many counts. The rearrangement uses TRBV7-3 and TRBJ2-2; TRBD2 aligns across 8 bases. Unmatched junction bases numbered 8, after V lost 1 base and J lost 4 bases. Germline V gene lookup returns CDR1 SGHTA and CDR2 FQGTGA. CDR3 length equals 17 residues. CDR3 DNA sequence: TGTGCCAGCAGCTTAAGGGTGGGGACTAGAGGCACCGGGGAGCTGTTTTTT. Encoded protein: CASSLRVGTRGTGELFF.